This T cell receptor beta chain was observed in a study of blood T cells in healthy people across ages. Study as a whole: When template switching was applied, about one barcoded beta molecule was captured per two T cells.

Combining a sample-barcoded 5' primer with a J-beta primer mix, a second PCR ran for roughly 7 to 11 cycles. One entry per CDR3 protein, called by TCRdb with MiXCR from the 5' RACE reads. The data contain hundreds of thousands of distinct CDR3 sequences, around 24% of them singletons. This clonotype has just a few counts. Its matching antigen is unknown. General observations from the study: Diversity estimates drawn from one million T cells were deemed underestimates.

V shed 5 bases, J shed 1 base, and the junction held 7 bases outside the gene matches. The CDR3 runs 16 residues. Germline-derived CDR1 and CDR2 are SGHDN and FVKESK. These data also formed part of another study, on T cells of mothers and their children. That report notes: Whether pairs are related or unrelated, thymic selection shapes their TCR recombination output in much the same way.

The genes are TRBV14 and TRBJ1-1, with 10 bases fitting TRBD1. The sequenced sample consisted of blood. The receptor was derived from a boy between 10 and 17 years old in good health. CDR3 loop: CASSYRDRGANTEAFF. The CDR3 DNA reads TGTGCCAGCAGCTACCGGGACAGGGGAGCGAACACTGAAGCTTTCTTT.